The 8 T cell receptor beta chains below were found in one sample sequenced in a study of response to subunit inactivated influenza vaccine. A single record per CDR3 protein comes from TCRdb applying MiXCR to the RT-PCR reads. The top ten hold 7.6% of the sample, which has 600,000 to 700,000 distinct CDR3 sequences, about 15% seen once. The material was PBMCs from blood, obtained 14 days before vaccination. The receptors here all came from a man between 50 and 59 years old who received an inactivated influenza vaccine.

The CDR3 DNA sequence: TGTGCCAGCAGTCCCCGTTCGACTAGCGGATATTTAAGCTCCTACAATGAGCAGTTCTTC. Translating gives CASSPRSTSGYLSSYNEQFF. The chain carries TRBV27 and TRBJ2-1; 9 bases match TRBD2. There are 20 residues in the CDR3. Germline trimming cut 5 bases from V and 0 bases from J; bases unmatched to any gene: 17. CDR1 is MNHEY, CDR2 SMNVEV, per germline (reference sequence).

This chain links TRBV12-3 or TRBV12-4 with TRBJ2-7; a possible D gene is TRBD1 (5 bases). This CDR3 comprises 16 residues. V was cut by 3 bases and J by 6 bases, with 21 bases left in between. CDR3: CASSFTRHTSTGEQYF. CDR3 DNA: TGTGCCAGCAGTTTTACCCGTCATACAAGTACAGGCGAGCAGTACTTC.

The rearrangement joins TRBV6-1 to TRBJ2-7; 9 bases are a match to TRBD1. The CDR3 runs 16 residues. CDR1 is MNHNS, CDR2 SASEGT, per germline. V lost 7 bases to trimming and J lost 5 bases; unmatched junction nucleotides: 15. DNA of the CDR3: TGTGCCAGCACGCTGCACGGGGGGACAGGGTCCGACGAGCAGTACTTC. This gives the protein CASTLHGGTGSDEQYF.

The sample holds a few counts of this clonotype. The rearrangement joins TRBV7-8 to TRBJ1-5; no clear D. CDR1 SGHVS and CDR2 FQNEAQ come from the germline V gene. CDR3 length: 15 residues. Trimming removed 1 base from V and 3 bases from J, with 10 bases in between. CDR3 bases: TGTGCCAGCAGCTTAGATGAGGACCTCAATCAGCCCCAGCATTTT. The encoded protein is CASSLDEDLNQPQHF. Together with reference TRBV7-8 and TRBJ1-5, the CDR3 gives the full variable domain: GAGVSQSPRYKVAKRGQDVALRCDPISGHVSLFWYQQALGQGPEFLTYFQNEAQLDKSGLPSDRFFAERPEGSVSTLKIQRTQQEDSAVYLCASSLDEDLNQPQHFGDGTRLSIL.

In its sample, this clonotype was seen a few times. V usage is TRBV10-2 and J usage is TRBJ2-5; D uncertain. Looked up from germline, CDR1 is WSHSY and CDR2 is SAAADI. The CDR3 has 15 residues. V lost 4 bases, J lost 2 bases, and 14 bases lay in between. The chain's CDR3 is CASSGTKLGQETQYF. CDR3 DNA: TGCGCCAGCAGTGGAACAAAACTCGGGCAAGAGACCCAGTACTTC.

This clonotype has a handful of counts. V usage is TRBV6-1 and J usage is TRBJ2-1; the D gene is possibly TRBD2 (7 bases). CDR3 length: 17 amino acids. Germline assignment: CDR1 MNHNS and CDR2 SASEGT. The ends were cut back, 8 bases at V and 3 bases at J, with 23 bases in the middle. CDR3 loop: CASHEGGGGLDYNEQFF. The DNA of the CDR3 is TGTGCCAGCCACGAGGGGGGTGGCGGACTAGACTACAATGAGCAGTTCTTC.

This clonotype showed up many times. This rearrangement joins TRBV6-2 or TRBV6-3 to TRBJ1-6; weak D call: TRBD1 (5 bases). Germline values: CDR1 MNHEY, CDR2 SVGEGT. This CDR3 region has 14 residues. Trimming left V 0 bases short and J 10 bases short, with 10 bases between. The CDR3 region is CASSYSGGGSPLHF. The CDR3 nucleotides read TGTGCCAGCAGTTACTCCGGGGGAGGCTCACCCCTCCACTTT.

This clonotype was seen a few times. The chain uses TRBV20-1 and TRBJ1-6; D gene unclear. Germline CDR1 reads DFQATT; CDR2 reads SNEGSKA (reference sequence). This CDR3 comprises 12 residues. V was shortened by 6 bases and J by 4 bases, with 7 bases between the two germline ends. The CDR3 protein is CSAWEYNSPLHF. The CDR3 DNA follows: TGCAGTGCCTGGGAGTATAATTCACCCCTCCACTTT.